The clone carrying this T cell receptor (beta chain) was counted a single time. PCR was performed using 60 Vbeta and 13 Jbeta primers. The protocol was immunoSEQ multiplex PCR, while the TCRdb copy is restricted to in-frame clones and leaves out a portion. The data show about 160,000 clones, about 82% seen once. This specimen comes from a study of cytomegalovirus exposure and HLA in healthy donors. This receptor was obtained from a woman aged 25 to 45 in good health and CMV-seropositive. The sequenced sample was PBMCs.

Written as DNA, the CDR3 is TGTGCCAGCAGCTTAGCGGTGGTGGCGGGGACCGGGGAGCTGTTTTTT. Translated: CASSLAVVAGTGELFF. The gene calls are TRBV7-2 and TRBJ2-2; D is perhaps TRBD2 (6 bases). The CDR3 loop spans 16 amino acids. V dropped 0 bases and J dropped 5 bases, with 13 bases sitting between them. From germline, CDR1 is SGHTA and CDR2 FQGNSA.